One and the same sample provided the 19 T cell receptor beta chains below, sequenced in a study of control samples from healthy donors and cancer patients (dated by TCRdb to 2019 to 2021). Libraries came from the immunoSEQ multiplex PCR assay. This immuneACCESS table, as held by TCRdb, lists in-frame sequences with V and J called but not all clones. Of the missing ones, under half trace to an unresolved V gene in checked studies; the others have no known cause. The sample contains some 190,000 clones, 91% of them found a single time. The ten largest account for 1.5% to 2% of the sample. The sample taken for sequencing was blood. All receptors come from a man younger than 40 in good health.

This clone has only a few counts. The chain is built from TRBV5-1 and TRBJ1-1; 12 bases are a match to TRBD1. This CDR3 spans 16 amino acids. Germline CDR1 and CDR2: SGHRS and YFSETQ. Germline trimming cut 5 bases from V and 1 base from J; bases unmatched to any gene: 6. DNA of the CDR3: TGCGCCAGCAGTAGGGGACAGGGGGCCAGGAACACTGAAGCTTTCTTT. It encodes CASSRGQGARNTEAFF.

This clone was picked up one time. This chain uses TRBV27 with TRBJ2-7, with D possibly being TRBD1 (6 bases). Germline-derived CDR1 and CDR2 are MNHEY and SMNVEV (reference sequence). V was pared by 2 bases and J by 3 bases, with 14 bases between. The CDR3 is 15 residues long. CDR3 in amino acids: CASSLIRDKSYEQYF. Written as DNA, the CDR3 is TGTGCCAGCAGTTTAATCCGGGACAAGAGCTACGAGCAGTACTTC.

The rearrangement joins TRBV28 to TRBJ2-3; 15 bases match TRBD2. The germline CDR1 and CDR2 sequences are MDHEN and SYDVKM. This CDR3 has 16 amino acids. The CDR3 bases are TGTGCTACCACTGGGACTAGCGGGAGGAGCACAGATACGCAGTATTTT. Protein sequence: CATTGTSGRSTDTQYF.

The rearrangement uses TRBV12-3 or TRBV12-4 and TRBJ1-1; TRBD1 is a possible D gene (5 bases). This CDR3 spans 11 amino acids. Trimming took off 5 bases at V and 10 bases at J, with 11 bases between the two ends. DNA for the CDR3: TGTGCCAGCAGTCGGACAAGGGGAGCTTTCTTT. Amino acid sequence: CASSRTRGAFF.

In its sample, this clone was seen once. The rearrangement joins TRBV18 to TRBJ1-6, with no clear D. Germline V gene lookup returns CDR1 KGHSH and CDR2 LQKENI. CDR3 size: 13 residues. Trimming removed 5 bases from V and 4 bases from J, with 6 bases in between. CDR3 in amino acids: CASSEDYNSPLHF. DNA for the CDR3: TGTGCCAGCTCAGAGGATTATAATTCACCCCTCCACTTT. Looking up the rest from reference TRBV18 and TRBJ1-6 gives the full variable domain: NAGVMQNPRHLVRRRGQEARLRCSPMKGHSHVYWYRQLPEEGLKFMVYLQKENIIDESGMPKERFSAEFPKEGPSILRIQQVVRGDSAAYFCASSEDYNSPLHFGNGTRLTVT.

The chain has TRBV7-9 and TRBJ2-3, with D possibly TRBD2 on 6 matching bases. The germline V and J ends were trimmed by 5 bases and 2 bases, with 17 bases remaining between them. This CDR3 has 16 amino acids. The V gene's germline CDR1 is SEHNR and CDR2 FQNEAQ (reference sequence). As DNA, the CDR3 is TGTGCCAGCAGCCCTATCTTGGGGGGATCCACAGATACGCAGTATTTT. This gives the protein CASSPILGGSTDTQYF.

The chain couples TRBV11-2 to TRBJ2-4; no firm D call. The CDR3 extends over 19 amino acids. The V gene's germline CDR1 is SGHAT and CDR2 FQNNGV. V shed 0 bases and J shed 0 bases, with 18 bases lying between them. The CDR3 spells CASSLDLGQTKGAKNIQYF. CDR3 DNA sequence: TGTGCCAGCAGCTTAGATCTTGGTCAAACAAAAGGAGCCAAAAACATTCAGTACTTC.

The chain carries TRBV14 and TRBJ2-3, with D tentatively TRBD1 (5 bases). Germline V gene data show CDR1 as SGHDN and CDR2 as FVKESK. Deletions cut 4 bases from V and 2 bases from J, with 10 bases between. CDR3 length: 14 residues. The CDR3 here is CASSRADTTDTQYF. CDR3 DNA sequence: TGTGCCAGCAGCCGGGCGGACACCACAGATACGCAGTATTTT. Full variable domain (missing parts from reference TRBV14 and TRBJ2-3): EAGVTQFPSHSVIEKGQTVTLRCDPISGHDNLYWYRRVMGKEIKFLLHFVKESKQDESGMPNNRFLAERTGGTYSTLKVQPAELEDSGVYFCASSRADTTDTQYFGPGTRLTVL.

This clone was found a few times. The CDR3 nucleotides read TGTGCCAGCAGCTCGACAAGCGGGGGGTATAGCACAGATACGCAGTATTTT. It is translated as CASSSTSGGYSTDTQYF. V gene TRBV9 combines with J gene TRBJ2-3; 9 positions match TRBD2. The CDR3 has 17 amino acids. J was trimmed by 0 bases and V by 4 bases; bases with no gene match: 9. Germline assignment: CDR1 SGDLS and CDR2 YYNGEE.

The chain is built from TRBV5-6 and TRBJ2-6; 7 bases agree with TRBD2. The V segment lost 4 bases and the J segment 1 base; nucleotides outside the gene matches: 8. CDR1 is SGHDT and CDR2 is YYEEEE in the germline V gene. CDR3 length equals 17 residues. CDR3 region: CASSRGERPSGANVLTF. Written as DNA, the CDR3 is TGTGCCAGCAGCCGGGGGGAAAGGCCTTCTGGGGCCAACGTCCTGACTTTC.

V and J are TRBV7-8 and TRBJ2-1, with 7 bases lining up with TRBD2. V shed 4 bases and J 8 bases; nucleotides not matched to a gene: 2. CDR1 SGHVS and CDR2 FQNEAQ come from the germline V gene. The CDR3 consists of 12 residues. The CDR3, as DNA: TGTGCCAGCAGCTCTAGCGGTCATGAGCAGTTCTTC. Translating it yields CASSSSGHEQFF.

A remark on this clone: No conserved phenylalanine or tryptophan ends this CDR3, so it is likely a read error. The limits of the CDR3 on the DNA are not certain, so only TCRdb's listed CDR3 is given. J is TRBJ1-2 and V is TRBV6-1; the table's TRBD1 call for D was not verified on the DNA. The germline CDR1 and CDR2 sequences are MNHNS and SASEGT. Ends included, the CDR3 has 13 residues. This CDR3 reads CASSEDLDRWVVS.

The gene calls are TRBV6-5 and TRBJ1-5; 8 bases agree with TRBD1. Trimming took 0 bases from V and 6 from J; bases not matched to a gene: 7. Per germline, CDR1 MNHEY and CDR2 SVGAGI. This CDR3 is built from 16 residues. The CDR3 protein is CASSYSYTGGGQPQHF. The CDR3 DNA follows: TGTGCCAGCAGTTACTCCTACACAGGGGGAGGTCAGCCCCAGCATTTT.

The chain couples TRBV3-1 (or the pseudogene TRBV3-2) to TRBJ2-1; no clear D. The V end lost 0 bases, the J end lost 10 bases, and 19 bases lay between the germline ends. Germline V lookup: CDR1 LGHDT, CDR2 YNNKEL (reference sequence). This CDR3 region has 16 residues. Here the CDR3 DNA reads TGTGCCAGCAGCCAAGATAGGACGGACCTTAGGAAAGAGCAGTTCTTC. Encoded protein: CASSQDRTDLRKEQFF.

V usage is TRBV3-1 (or the pseudogene TRBV3-2) and J usage is TRBJ2-7; no clear D. V was cut by 6 bases and J by 7 bases, with 10 bases left in between. The CDR3 runs 11 residues. CDR1 is LGHDT, CDR2 YNNKEL, per germline (reference sequence). Written as DNA, the CDR3 is TGTGCCAGCAGTTCCACGCAGGAGCAGTACTTC. It translates to CASSSTQEQYF.

The V gene is TRBV7-9, the J gene TRBJ1-1; no reliable D call. Deletions cut 1 base from V and 2 bases from J, with 14 bases between. The germline gives CDR1 SEHNR, CDR2 FQNEAQ (reference sequence). The CDR3 loop spans 16 amino acids. The CDR3 sequence: CASSLGRGGPNTEAFF. The CDR3 nucleotides are TGTGCCAGCAGCTTAGGGCGAGGCGGCCCTAACACTGAAGCTTTCTTT.

The genes are TRBV18 and TRBJ2-7; D is possibly TRBD1 (5 bases). The germline gives CDR1 KGHSH, CDR2 LQKENI. The CDR3 extends over 13 amino acids. The germline V and J ends were trimmed by 3 bases and 5 bases, with 11 bases remaining between them. CDR3: CASSPSRQNEQYF. CDR3 in DNA: TGTGCCAGCTCACCTAGTAGACAGAACGAGCAGTACTTC.

The rearrangement uses TRBV5-1 and TRBJ1-5; perhaps TRBD1 as D (5 bases). This CDR3 spans 14 amino acids. Trimming pared 4 bases from V and 6 bases from J, leaving 14 bases between. Germline V gene sequence: CDR1 SGHRS, CDR2 YFSETQ. The CDR3 nucleotides read TGCGCCAGCAGCAAAGGGACCGGCAGTCAGCCCCAGCATTTT. It codes for CASSKGTGSQPQHF.

V usage is TRBV7-9 and J usage is TRBJ1-1, with D possibly being TRBD1 (5 bases). V was shortened by 2 bases and J by 7 bases, with 8 bases between the two germline ends. There are 12 residues in the CDR3. The germline gives CDR1 SEHNR, CDR2 FQNEAQ (reference sequence). The CDR3, as DNA: TGTGCCAGCAGCTTAACAGGACGTGAAGCTTTCTTT. Amino acids: CASSLTGREAFF.